One and the same sample provided the 10 T cell receptor beta chains below, sequenced in a study of T cell responses to AZD1222 COVID-19 vaccine. Clones were read by immunoSEQ multiplex PCR, and TCRdb kept only the in-frame ones, dropping some. The table shows about 100,000 clones, with approximately 87% occurring only once. The starting material was peripheral blood, obtained on day 0 of MenACWY control vaccination. Receptors were obtained from an adult in good health.

This chain connects TRBV2 to TRBJ1-3; D is unclear. V was shortened by 3 bases and J by 0 bases, with 12 bases between the two germline ends. The germline V gene encodes CDR1 SNHLY and CDR2 FYNNEI. The CDR3 totals 16 residues. CDR3 sequence reads: CASSEGRAYSGNTIYF. The DNA for the CDR3 is TGTGCCAGCAGTGAGGGTCGGGCTTACTCTGGAAACACCATATATTTT.

The chain's CDR3 is CSAVQYNEQFF. Written as DNA, the CDR3 is TGCAGTGCTGTGCAATACAATGAGCAGTTCTTC. The chain has TRBV20-1 and TRBJ2-1; no reliable D call. Looked up from germline, CDR1 is DFQATT and CDR2 is SNEGSKA (reference sequence). Trimming removed 5 bases from V and 4 bases from J, with 6 bases in between. The CDR3 contains 11 residues.

The chain employs TRBV4-1 and TRBJ1-5; D gene unclear. Deletions cut 2 bases from V and 0 bases from J, with 2 bases between. The CDR3 has 13 residues. Germline CDR1 MGHRA, CDR2 YSYEKL. The DNA of the CDR3 is TGCGCCAGCAGCCAAAATAGCAATCAGCCCCAGCATTTT. It is translated as CASSQNSNQPQHF.

The chain links TRBV29-1 to TRBJ1-2, with no clear D. CDR3 length: 11 amino acids. Trimming took 6 bases from V and 7 from J, leaving 12 bases between them. Germline CDR1 and CDR2: SQVTM and ANQGSEA. In DNA form, the CDR3 reads TGCAGCGTGAACCTGGGTGGTGGCTACACCTTC. The encoded protein is CSVNLGGGYTF. The full variable domain, with the rest looked up from reference TRBV29-1 and TRBJ1-2, is SAVISQKPSRDICQRGTSLTIQCQVDSQVTMMFWYRQQPGQSLTLIATANQGSEATYESGFVIDKFPISRPNLTFSTLTVSNMSPEDSSIYLCSVNLGGGYTFGSGTRLTVV.

CDR3 protein: CASSSHRGPNYGYTF. DNA of the CDR3: TGTGCCAGTAGTTCCCACAGGGGACCTAACTATGGCTACACCTTC. The rearrangement uses TRBV19 and TRBJ1-2; 7 nucleotides align to TRBD1. From germline, CDR1 is LNHDA and CDR2 SQIVND (reference sequence). With V trimmed by 5 bases and J by 0 bases, 6 bases remained unmatched. This CDR3 spans 15 amino acids. Combining the CDR3 with reference TRBV19 and TRBJ1-2 gives the whole variable domain DGGITQSPKYLFRKEGQNVTLSCEQNLNHDAMYWYRQDPGQGLRLIYYSQIVNDFQKGDIAEGYSVSREKKESFPLTVTSAQKNPTAFYLCASSSHRGPNYGYTFGSGTRLTVV.

This clone was seen once. This rearrangement joins TRBV19 to TRBJ1-1; D may be TRBD1 (5 bases). Germline CDR1 LNHDA, CDR2 SQIVND (reference sequence). Trimming took 4 bases from V and 6 from J, leaving 12 bases between them. The length of the CDR3 is 13 residues. The CDR3 loop is CASSNQGVAEAFF. The CDR3 nucleotides are TGTGCCAGTAGTAATCAGGGTGTAGCTGAAGCTTTCTTT.

This chain joins TRBV18 and TRBJ1-2; D call uncertain. Deletions cut 5 bases from V and 3 bases from J, with 16 bases between. The CDR3 has 15 amino acids. Per the germline V gene, CDR1 is KGHSH and CDR2 is LQKENI. CDR3 DNA: TGTGCCAGCTCATCCTTGGGAGGGTTAGACTATGGCTACACCTTC. It encodes CASSSLGGLDYGYTF.

The chain carries TRBV7-8 and TRBJ2-5; possible D gene TRBD2, 5 bases. CDR1 and CDR2 (germline): SGHVS, FQNEAQ. CDR3 size: 17 residues. V lost 2 bases and J lost 2, with 18 bases in between. CDR3 residues: CASSLPFRLAPQETQYF. CDR3 nucleotide sequence: TGTGCCAGCAGCTTACCCTTTCGGCTAGCCCCGCAAGAGACCCAGTACTTC.

The chain carries TRBV27 and TRBJ2-1; 13 bases agree with TRBD2. CDR1 and CDR2 (germline): MNHEY, SMNVEV (reference sequence). The trim removed 5 bases at V and 9 bases at J, leaving 7 bases unmatched. CDR3 length: 15 residues. The CDR3 loop reads CASSPRTSGRGEQFF. The CDR3, as DNA: TGTGCCAGCAGTCCCCGGACTAGCGGGAGAGGTGAGCAGTTCTTC.

The chain has TRBV10-1 and TRBJ2-7; 10 nucleotides align to TRBD2. V dropped 6 bases and J dropped 2; count of bases not matched to a gene: 4. Per the germline V gene, CDR1 is WNHNN and CDR2 is SYGVQD (reference sequence). CDR3 length: 14 residues. This chain's CDR3 is CASSILAGPYEQYF. The CDR3 DNA reads as TGCGCCAGCAGCATACTAGCGGGACCCTACGAGCAGTACTTC.